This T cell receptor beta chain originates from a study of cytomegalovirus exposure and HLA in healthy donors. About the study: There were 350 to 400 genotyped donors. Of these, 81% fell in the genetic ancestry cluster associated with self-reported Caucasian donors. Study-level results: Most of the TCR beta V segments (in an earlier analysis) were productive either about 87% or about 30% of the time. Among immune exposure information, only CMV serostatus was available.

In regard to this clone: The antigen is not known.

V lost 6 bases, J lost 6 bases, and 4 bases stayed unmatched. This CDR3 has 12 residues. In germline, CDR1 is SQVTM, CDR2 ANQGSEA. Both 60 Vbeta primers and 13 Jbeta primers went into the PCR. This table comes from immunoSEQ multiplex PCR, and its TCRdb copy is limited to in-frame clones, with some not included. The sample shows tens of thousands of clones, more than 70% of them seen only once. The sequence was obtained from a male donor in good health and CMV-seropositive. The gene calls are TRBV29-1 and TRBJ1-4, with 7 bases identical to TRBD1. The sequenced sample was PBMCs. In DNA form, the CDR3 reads TGCAGCGTCGGGACAGCGGATGAAAAACTGTTTTTT. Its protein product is CSVGTADEKLFF.